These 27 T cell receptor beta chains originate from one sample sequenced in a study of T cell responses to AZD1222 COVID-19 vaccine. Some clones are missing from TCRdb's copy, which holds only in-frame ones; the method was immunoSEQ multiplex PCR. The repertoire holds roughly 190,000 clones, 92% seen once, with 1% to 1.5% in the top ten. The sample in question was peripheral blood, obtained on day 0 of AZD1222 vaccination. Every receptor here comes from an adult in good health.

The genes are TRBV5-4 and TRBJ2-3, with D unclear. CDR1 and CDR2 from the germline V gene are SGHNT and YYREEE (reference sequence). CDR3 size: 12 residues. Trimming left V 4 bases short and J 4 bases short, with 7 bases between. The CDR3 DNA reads TGTGCCAGCAGCCCGGATTCAGATACGCAGTATTTT. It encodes CASSPDSDTQYF.

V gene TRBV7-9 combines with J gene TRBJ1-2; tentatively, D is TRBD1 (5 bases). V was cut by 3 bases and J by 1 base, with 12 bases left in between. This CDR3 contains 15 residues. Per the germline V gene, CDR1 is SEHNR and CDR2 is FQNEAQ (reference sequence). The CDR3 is CASSFRQSLNYGYTF. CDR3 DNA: TGTGCCAGCAGCTTCCGACAGTCCCTTAACTATGGCTACACCTTC.

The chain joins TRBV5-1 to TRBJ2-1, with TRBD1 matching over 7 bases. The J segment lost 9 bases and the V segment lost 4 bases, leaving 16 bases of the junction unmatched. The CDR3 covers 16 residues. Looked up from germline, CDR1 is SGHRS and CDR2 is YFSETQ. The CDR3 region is CASSGASPGTATEQFF. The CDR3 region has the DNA TGCGCCAGCAGCGGAGCCTCCCCCGGGACAGCGACTGAGCAGTTCTTC.

The CDR3 sequence: CASSGPTVQETQYF. CDR3 bases: TGTGCCAGCAGTGGCCCGACAGTCCAAGAGACCCAGTACTTC. V is TRBV2 and J is TRBJ2-5, with a possible D match to TRBD1 (5 bases). V lost 4 bases to trimming and J lost 1 base, with 10 bases between them. Germline V gene lookup returns CDR1 SNHLY and CDR2 FYNNEI. The CDR3 spans 14 residues.

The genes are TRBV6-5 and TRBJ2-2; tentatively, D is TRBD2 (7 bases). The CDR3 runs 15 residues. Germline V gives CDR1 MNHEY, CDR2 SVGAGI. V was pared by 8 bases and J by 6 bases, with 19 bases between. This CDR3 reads CASCVWGGLAGELFF. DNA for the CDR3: TGTGCCAGCTGCGTGTGGGGGGGCCTCGCCGGGGAGCTGTTTTTT.

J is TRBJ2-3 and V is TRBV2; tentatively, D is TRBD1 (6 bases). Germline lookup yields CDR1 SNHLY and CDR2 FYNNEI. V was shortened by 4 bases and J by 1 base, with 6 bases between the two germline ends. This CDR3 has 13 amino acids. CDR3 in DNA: TGTGCCAGCAGTGGACAGGGCACAGATACGCAGTATTTT. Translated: CASSGQGTDTQYF. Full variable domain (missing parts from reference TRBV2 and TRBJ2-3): EPEVTQTPSHQVTQMGQEVILRCVPISNHLYFYWYRQILGQKVEFLVSFYNNEISEKSEIFDDQFSVERPDGSNFTLKIRSTKLEDSAMYFCASSGQGTDTQYFGPGTRLTVL.

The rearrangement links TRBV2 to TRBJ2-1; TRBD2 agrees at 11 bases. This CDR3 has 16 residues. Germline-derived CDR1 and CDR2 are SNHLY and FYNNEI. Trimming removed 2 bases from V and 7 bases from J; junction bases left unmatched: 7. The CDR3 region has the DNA TGTGCCAGCAGTGAACCCACTAGCGGGGGTAGGAATGAGCAGTTCTTC. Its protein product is CASSEPTSGGRNEQFF.

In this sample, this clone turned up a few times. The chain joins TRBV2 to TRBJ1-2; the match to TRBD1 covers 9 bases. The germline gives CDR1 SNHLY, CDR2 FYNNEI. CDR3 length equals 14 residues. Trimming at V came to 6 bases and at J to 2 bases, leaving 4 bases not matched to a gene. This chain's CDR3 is CASSAGTGNYGYTF. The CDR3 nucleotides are TGTGCCAGCAGCGCCGGGACAGGGAACTATGGCTACACCTTC.

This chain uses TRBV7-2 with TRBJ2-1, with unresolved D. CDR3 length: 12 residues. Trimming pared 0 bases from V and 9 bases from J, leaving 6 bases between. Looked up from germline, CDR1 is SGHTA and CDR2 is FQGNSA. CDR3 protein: CASSLAILEQFF. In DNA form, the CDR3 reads TGTGCCAGCAGCTTAGCCATTCTTGAGCAGTTCTTC.

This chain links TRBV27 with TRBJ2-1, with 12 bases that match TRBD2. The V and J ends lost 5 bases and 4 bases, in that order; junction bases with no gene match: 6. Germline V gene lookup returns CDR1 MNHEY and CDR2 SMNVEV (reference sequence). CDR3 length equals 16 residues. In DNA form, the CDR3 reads TGTGCCAGCAGTCCCCGGACTAGCGGGGAGTACAATGAGCAGTTCTTC. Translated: CASSPRTSGEYNEQFF.

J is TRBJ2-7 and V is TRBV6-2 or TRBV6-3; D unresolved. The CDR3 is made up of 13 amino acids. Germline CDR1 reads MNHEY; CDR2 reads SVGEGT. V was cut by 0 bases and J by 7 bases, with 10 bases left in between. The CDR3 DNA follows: TGTGCCAGCAGTTACTCGCGGCAGGCTGAGCAGTACTTC. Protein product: CASSYSRQAEQYF.

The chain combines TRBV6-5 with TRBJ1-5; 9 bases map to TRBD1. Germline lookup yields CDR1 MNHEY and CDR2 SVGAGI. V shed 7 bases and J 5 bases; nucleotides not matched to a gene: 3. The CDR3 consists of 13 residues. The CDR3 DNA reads TGTGCCAGCAAACAGGGGGCGGATCAGCCCCAGCATTTT. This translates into CASKQGADQPQHF.

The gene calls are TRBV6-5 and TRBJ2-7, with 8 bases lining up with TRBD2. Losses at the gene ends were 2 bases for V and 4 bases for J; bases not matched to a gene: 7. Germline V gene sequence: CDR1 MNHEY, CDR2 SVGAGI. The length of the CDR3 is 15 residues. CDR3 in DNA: TGTGCCAGCAGTTACGAGGGCGGGGGGATTTACGAGCAGTACTTC. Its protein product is CASSYEGGGIYEQYF.

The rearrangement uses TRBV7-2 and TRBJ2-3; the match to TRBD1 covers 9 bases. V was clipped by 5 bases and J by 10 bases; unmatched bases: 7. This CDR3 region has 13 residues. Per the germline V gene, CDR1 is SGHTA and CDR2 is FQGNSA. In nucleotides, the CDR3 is TGTGCCAGCAGCCCTAGGACAGGGGCCCCGCAGTATTTT. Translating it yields CASSPRTGAPQYF.

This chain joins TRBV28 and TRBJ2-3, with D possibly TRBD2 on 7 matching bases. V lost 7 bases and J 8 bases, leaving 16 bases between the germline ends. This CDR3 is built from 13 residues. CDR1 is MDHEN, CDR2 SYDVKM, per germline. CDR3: CASTLRGGATQYF. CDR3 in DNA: TGTGCCAGCACCCTGAGGGGGGGGGCTACGCAGTATTTT.

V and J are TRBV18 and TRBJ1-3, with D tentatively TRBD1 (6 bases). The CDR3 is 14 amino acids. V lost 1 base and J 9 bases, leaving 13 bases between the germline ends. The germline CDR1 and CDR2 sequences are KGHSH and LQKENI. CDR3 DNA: TGTGCCAGCTCACCACGGGCAGGGGACGGCACCATATATTTT. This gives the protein CASSPRAGDGTIYF.

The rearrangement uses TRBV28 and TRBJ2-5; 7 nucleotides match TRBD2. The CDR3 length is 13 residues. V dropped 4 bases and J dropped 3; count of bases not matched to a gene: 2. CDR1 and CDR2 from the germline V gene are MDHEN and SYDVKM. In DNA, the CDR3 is TGTGCCAGCAGTTCCACTAGCGAAGAGACCCAGTACTTC. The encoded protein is CASSSTSEETQYF.

CDR3 protein: CASSQDNGGDYNEQFF. The CDR3 DNA reads as TGCGCCAGCAGCCAAGATAATGGCGGGGACTACAATGAGCAGTTCTTC. V usage is TRBV4-1 and J usage is TRBJ2-1; TRBD2 might be the D (6 bases). The CDR3 is 16 residues long. V shed 0 bases and J shed 3 bases, with 12 bases lying between them. CDR1 MGHRA and CDR2 YSYEKL come from the germline V gene.

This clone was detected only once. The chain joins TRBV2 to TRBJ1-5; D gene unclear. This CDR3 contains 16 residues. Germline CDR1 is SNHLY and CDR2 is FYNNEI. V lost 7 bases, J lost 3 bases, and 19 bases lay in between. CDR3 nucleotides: TGTGCCAGCACCGTCCGACAACTCCGGGCCAATCAGCCCCAGCATTTT. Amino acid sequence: CASTVRQLRANQPQHF.

The CDR3 here is CATSRDRQSNEKLFF. The DNA of the CDR3 is TGTGCCACCAGCAGAGATCGGCAGAGTAATGAAAAACTGTTTTTT. V usage is TRBV15 and J usage is TRBJ1-4; D is unresolved. The length of the CDR3 is 15 residues. Germline-derived CDR1 and CDR2 are LNHNV and YYDKDF (reference sequence). Trimming removed 0 bases at V and 4 bases at J, with 9 bases between. Together with reference TRBV15 and TRBJ1-4, the CDR3 gives the full variable domain: DAMVIQNPRYQVTQFGKPVTLSCSQTLNHNVMYWYQQKSSQAPKLLFHYYDKDFNNEADTPDNFQSRRPNTSFCFLDIRSPGLGDTAMYLCATSRDRQSNEKLFFGSGTQLSVL.

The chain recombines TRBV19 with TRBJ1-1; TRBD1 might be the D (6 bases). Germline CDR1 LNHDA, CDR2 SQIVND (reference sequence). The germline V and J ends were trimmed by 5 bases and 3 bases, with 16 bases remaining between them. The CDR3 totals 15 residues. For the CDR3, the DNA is TGTGCCAGTAGTCCCTCCGCGGGGGCGTACACTGAAGCTTTCTTT. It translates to CASSPSAGAYTEAFF. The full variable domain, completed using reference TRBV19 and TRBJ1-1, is DGGITQSPKYLFRKEGQNVTLSCEQNLNHDAMYWYRQDPGQGLRLIYYSQIVNDFQKGDIAEGYSVSREKKESFPLTVTSAQKNPTAFYLCASSPSAGAYTEAFFGQGTRLTVV.

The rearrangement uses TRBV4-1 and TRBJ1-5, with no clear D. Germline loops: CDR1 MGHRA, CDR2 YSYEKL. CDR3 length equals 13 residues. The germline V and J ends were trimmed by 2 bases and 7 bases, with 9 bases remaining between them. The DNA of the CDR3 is TGCGCCAGCAGCCAATGGTATCGACAGCCCCAGCATTTT. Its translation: CASSQWYRQPQHF.

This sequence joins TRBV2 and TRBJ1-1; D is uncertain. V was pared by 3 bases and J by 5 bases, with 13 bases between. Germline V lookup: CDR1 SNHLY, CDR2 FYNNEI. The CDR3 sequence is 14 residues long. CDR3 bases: TGTGCCAGCAGTGATAGGAGGGTAGGGACTGAAGCTTTCTTT. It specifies CASSDRRVGTEAFF.

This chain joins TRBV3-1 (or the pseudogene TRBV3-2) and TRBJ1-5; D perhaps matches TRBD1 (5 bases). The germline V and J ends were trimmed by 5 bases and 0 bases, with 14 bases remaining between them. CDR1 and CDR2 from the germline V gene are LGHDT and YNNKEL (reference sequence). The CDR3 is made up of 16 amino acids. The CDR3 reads CASSSSGLNSNQPQHF. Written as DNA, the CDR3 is TGTGCCAGCAGCTCCTCGGGACTGAATAGCAATCAGCCCCAGCATTTT.

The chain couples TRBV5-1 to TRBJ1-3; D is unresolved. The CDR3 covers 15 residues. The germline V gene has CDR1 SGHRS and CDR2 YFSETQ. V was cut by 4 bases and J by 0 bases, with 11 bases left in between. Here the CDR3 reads CASSADPSSGNTIYF. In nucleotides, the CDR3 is TGCGCCAGCAGCGCGGACCCGAGCTCTGGAAACACCATATATTTT. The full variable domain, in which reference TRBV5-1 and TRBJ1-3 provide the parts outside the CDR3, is KAGVTQTPRYLIKTRGQQVTLSCSPISGHRSVSWYQQTPGQGLQFLFEYFSETQRNKGNFPGRFSGRQFSNSRSEMNVSTLELGDSALYLCASSADPSSGNTIYFGEGSWLTVV.

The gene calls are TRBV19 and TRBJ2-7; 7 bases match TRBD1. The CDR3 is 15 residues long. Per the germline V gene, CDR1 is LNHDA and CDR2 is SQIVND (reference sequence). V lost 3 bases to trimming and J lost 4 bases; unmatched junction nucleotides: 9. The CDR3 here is CASSMTGNRQYEQYF. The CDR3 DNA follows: TGTGCCAGTAGTATGACAGGGAACCGTCAGTACGAGCAGTACTTC.

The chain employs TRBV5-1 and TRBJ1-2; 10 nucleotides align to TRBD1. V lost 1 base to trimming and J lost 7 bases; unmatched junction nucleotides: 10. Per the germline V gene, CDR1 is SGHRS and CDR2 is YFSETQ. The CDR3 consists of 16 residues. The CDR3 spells CASSLRTGGRSAGYTF. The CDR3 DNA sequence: TGCGCCAGCAGCTTGAGGACAGGGGGAAGGAGCGCTGGCTACACCTTC.